This TCR beta chain stems from a study of spatial heterogeneity in lung cancer. Study background: Counts of TCR transcripts in tumor regions tracked strongly with a T cell module score that came from matched bulk RNA-seq. Study-wide points: Tumor mutation counts were tracked by expanded intratumoral alpha and beta TCR counts.

Time point indicated: sample taken at primary tumor resection. TCRs were sequenced from unsorted whole RNA of tumor, nontumor lung or PBMC. TCRdb reanalysed the 5' RACE reads using MiXCR and keeps one entry per CDR3 protein. Among about 3,800 distinct CDR3 sequences listed, about a third were seen once. As regards this clonotype: Its antigen remains unidentified.

The V gene's germline CDR1 is DFQATT and CDR2 SNEGSKA (reference sequence). Losses at the gene ends were 1 base for V and 3 bases for J; bases not matched to a gene: 2. CDR3 length equals 14 residues. This sample comprised lung tumor tissue, obtained at surgery. This sequence joins TRBV20-1 and TRBJ2-7; 11 bases align to TRBD1. The origin of this receptor is a male donor with early-stage non-small cell lung cancer. CDR3 protein: CSARGDRGNYEQYF. CDR3 coding DNA: TGCAGTGCTAGAGGGGACAGGGGGAACTACGAGCAGTACTTC.